This TCR beta chain was recorded in a study of regulatory T cells in long-lasting Graves disease. Whole-study findings and limits: Persistent patients had more shared public clonotypes (roughly 2,500) than new patients (around 1,000). Persistent Graves' patients had lower TCR diversity than newly diagnosed ones.

At least ten counts were recorded for this clonotype. Its antigen is undetermined. The time point here: newly diagnosed GD, antithyroid drugs for less than 3 months. Isolated PBMC RNA provided the starting material for the TCR library. The CDR3 runs 15 residues. The germline gives CDR1 MDHEN, CDR2 SYDVKM. V lost 10 bases and J 1 base, leaving 18 bases between the germline ends. Arm-PCR of CDR3 regions and iRepertoire HTBI primers were used to build TCR beta libraries. TCRdb used MiXCR to reprocess the multiplex PCR reads, holding one entry per CDR3 protein. The sample shows some 460,000 distinct CDR3 sequences, around 15% of them seen only once. These data were also filed under a second study, of T cells in Graves' hyperthyroidism and ophthalmopathy.

This receptor was obtained from a man aged 35-49 years with Graves disease. Sequenced here: peripheral blood mononuclear cells (PBMCs), sampled at new diagnosis, from a patient treated with antithyroid drugs. The gene calls are TRBV28 and TRBJ2-3; perhaps D is TRBD1 or TRBD2 (5 bases each). Here the CDR3 DNA reads TGTGCCATATCGAGCTCAGGGAGCCGCACAGATACGCAGTATTTT. This encodes CAISSSGSRTDTQYF. Complete variable domain (other parts from reference TRBV28 and TRBJ2-3): DVKVTQSSRYLVKRTGEKVFLECVQDMDHENMFWYRQDPGLGLRLIYFSYDVKMKEKGDIPEGYSVSREKKERFSLILESASTNQTSMYLCAISSSGSRTDTQYFGPGTRLTVL.